This TCR beta chain originates from a study of OX40 agonist ivuxolimab in advanced cancers. The wider study: Recorded diagnoses for dose-escalation patients were hepatocellular carcinoma, melanoma, renal cell or head and neck cancer.

Libraries were prepared by immunoSEQ multiplex PCR; TCRdb keeps only in-frame clonotypes and omits some of them. The sample records about 50,000 clones, 80% to 90% being singletons. Whole-study findings and limits: Clonal expansion from baseline to week 6 occurred in both CD4+ and CD8+ T cells.

Worth noting for this clone: The antigen remains undetermined.

The germline gives CDR1 MNHEY, CDR2 SMNVEV (reference sequence). Trimming left V 8 bases short and J 1 base short, with 11 bases between. The CDR3 consists of 14 residues. The chain employs TRBV27 and TRBJ2-2; D is uncertain. The sample in question was CD4+ or CD8+ T cells sorted from blood, obtained in a trial of the OX40 agonist ivuxolimab. This receptor was taken from an adult with an advanced solid tumor such as melanoma, head and neck, liver or kidney cancer. CDR3 protein: CASLAAGNTGELFF. For the CDR3, the DNA is TGTGCCAGCCTTGCGGCAGGGAACACCGGGGAGCTGTTTTTT.